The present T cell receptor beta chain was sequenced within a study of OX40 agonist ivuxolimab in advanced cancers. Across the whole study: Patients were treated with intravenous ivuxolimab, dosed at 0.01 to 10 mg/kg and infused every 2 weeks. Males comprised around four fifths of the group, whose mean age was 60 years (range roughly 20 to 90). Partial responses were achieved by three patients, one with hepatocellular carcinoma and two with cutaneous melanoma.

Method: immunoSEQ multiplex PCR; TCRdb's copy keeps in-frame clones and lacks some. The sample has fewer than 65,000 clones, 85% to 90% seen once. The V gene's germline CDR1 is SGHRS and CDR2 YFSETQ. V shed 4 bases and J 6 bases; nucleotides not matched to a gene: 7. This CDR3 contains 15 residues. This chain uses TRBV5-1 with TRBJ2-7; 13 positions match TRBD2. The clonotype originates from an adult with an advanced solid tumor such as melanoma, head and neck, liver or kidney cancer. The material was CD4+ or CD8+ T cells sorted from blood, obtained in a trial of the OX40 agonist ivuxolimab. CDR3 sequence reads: CASSAGLAGEGEQYF. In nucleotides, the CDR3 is TGCGCCAGCAGCGCCGGACTAGCGGGAGAAGGCGAGCAGTACTTC.